This T cell receptor beta chain was captured in a study of vaccination effects on CD4 cells after COVID-19. As for the study in general: Post-vaccine specimens arrived a median 72 days past the second dose. They grew two million PBMC in each well, adding 8.5 to 10 IU/ml IL-2 and roughly 9.3 ug/ml peptides.

In regard to this clone: What it recognizes is unknown.

Having been cultured for ten to eleven days, the cells underwent CD4+ T cell isolation. Their SARS-CoV-2 infection, verified by PCR, occurred between March and December 2020. Participants each got two BNT162b2 or mRNA-1273 vaccine doses. Germline loops: CDR1 ENHRY, CDR2 SYGVKD. The CDR3 is made up of 14 amino acids. V lost 5 bases to trimming and J lost 1 base; unmatched junction nucleotides: 3. General observations from the study: The study dataset contains few convalescent patients and includes no early post-infection timepoints.

TCRdb keeps only in-frame clones here, not all; method: immunoSEQ multiplex PCR. The profile shows roughly 51,000 clones, 74% of them singletons. The sample in question was CD4+ T cells from PBMCs cultured without peptide, obtained after COVID-19 vaccination. The origin of this receptor is a human donor who had a prior SARS-CoV-2 infection. The rearrangement uses TRBV10-3 and TRBJ2-3; 7 nucleotides align to TRBD1. CDR3 bases: TGTGCCATCAGTAGGGACAGCCGCACAGATACGCAGTATTTT. It is translated as CAISRDSRTDTQYF.